Reported below is one T cell receptor (beta chain). Its antigen is not known. This CDR3 region has 14 residues. J gave up 5 bases and V 6 bases, and 8 bases lay outside the gene matches. Germline CDR1 and CDR2: MNHEY and SMNVEV (reference sequence). Measured with immunoSEQ multiplex PCR; TCRdb has only the in-frame clones, and not every one. The table lists about 86,000 clones, about 82% of them singletons. This specimen comes from a study of radiation and T cells in renal cell carcinoma. Study outcomes and limitations: In blood, top tumor clones expanded by 2 weeks, shrinking by 4.

Time point defined: blood 4 weeks post-SBRT, at nephrectomy. Documented treatment: 15 Gy SBRT to primary tumor, nephrectomy 4 weeks later. This clonotype was sampled from a man aged 45-60 years with renal cell carcinoma. The material sequenced was blood, taken from a patient whose treatment included radiotherapy and nephrectomy. This chain joins TRBV27 and TRBJ2-7; 9 bases agree with TRBD2. Here the CDR3 DNA reads TGTGCCAGCAGCGGAGCGGGAGGTATAAACGAGCAGTACTTC. As protein: CASSGAGGINEQYF.